This T cell receptor beta chain was documented in a study of T cells in Graves' hyperthyroidism and ophthalmopathy. The CDR3 runs to 11 residues. Germline V gene sequence: CDR1 MDHEN, CDR2 SYDVKM. V was shortened by 2 bases and J by 9 bases, with 5 bases between the two germline ends. Amplification of TCR beta CDR3 regions was performed using RNA transcripts as template. TCR CDR3 underwent first-round RT-PCR with the HTBI primer set. TCRdb itself ran the multiplex PCR reads through MiXCR, one entry per CDR3 protein. Of 300,000 or so distinct CDR3 sequences in the sample, about a sixth are singletons; the top ten hold less than 70%. The cohort's ophthalmopathy patients, a group with duration under 3 months, had a Clinical Activity Score of at least 3 and a NOSPECS grade of at least 4. This clonotype was seen repeatedly, ten times or more. The antigen remains undetermined. Study-wide results and caveats: Ophthalmopathy got predicted by the model a median roughly 6.1 months before its onset. The blood repertoire included most of the expanded thyroid clonotypes above 0.001.

The chain carries TRBV28 and TRBJ2-1; D not resolved. What was sequenced was blood. This sequence was found in an older woman with Graves' ophthalmopathy. The CDR3 DNA sequence: TGTGCCAGCAGTTTAGTGGGTGAGCAGTTCTTC. It specifies CASSLVGEQFF.